This T cell receptor (beta chain) is from a study of cytomegalovirus exposure and HLA in healthy donors. Notes on the study in general: What TCR beta sequences reportedly achieved was accurate prediction of HLA-A and HLA-B alleles in most subjects.

This PCR relied on a set of 60 Vbeta primers and 13 Jbeta primers. The data were produced by immunoSEQ multiplex PCR, yet TCRdb's version contains in-frame clones alone and is incomplete. The table records fewer than 200,000 clones, roughly 70% of them present only once. Per the germline V gene, CDR1 is LGHNA and CDR2 is YSLEER. The CDR3 is 15 amino acids. With 0 bases removed from V and 8 bases from J, the gap between germline ends came to 14 bases. About this clone: Antigen unknown.

The clonotype was recovered from a man aged 40-50 years in good health and CMV-seropositive. This chain joins TRBV4-3 and TRBJ2-1; a weak D match, TRBD2 (5 bases). Sequencing was performed on PBMCs. This chain's CDR3 is CASSQEARGWYEQFF. The CDR3 bases are TGCGCCAGCAGCCAAGAAGCTCGGGGATGGTATGAGCAGTTCTTC.